Each of the 9 T cell receptor beta chains below was sequenced from the same sample in a study of cytomegalovirus exposure and HLA in healthy donors. 60 Vbeta and 13 Jbeta primers were used in PCR. Method: immunoSEQ multiplex PCR; TCRdb's copy keeps in-frame clones and lacks some. The repertoire holds some 200,000 clones, with over 65% as singletons. Material for sequencing was PBMCs. The receptor set was obtained from a man aged 18 to 29 in good health and CMV-seronegative.

The J gene is TRBJ2-7, the V gene TRBV6-6, with D unclear. This CDR3 comprises 13 residues. Trimming removed 6 bases from V and 2 bases from J, with 11 bases in between. Germline V gives CDR1 MNHNY, CDR2 SVGAGI (reference sequence). CDR3 in DNA: TGTGCCAGCAGCCTCCTACTAACCTACGAGCAGTACTTC. Translated: CASSLLLTYEQYF.

The rearrangement uses TRBV7-9 and TRBJ2-1; D is unresolved. CDR1 and CDR2 from the germline V gene are SEHNR and FQNEAQ (reference sequence). V was pared by 3 bases and J by 8 bases, with 5 bases between. This CDR3 comprises 11 residues. The CDR3 region is CASSFFYEQFF. In DNA, the CDR3 is TGTGCCAGCAGCTTTTTCTATGAGCAGTTCTTC.

This chain joins TRBV6-5 and TRBJ1-5; perhaps TRBD1 as D (5 bases). Germline V gene lookup returns CDR1 MNHEY and CDR2 SVGAGI. This CDR3 has 15 amino acids. The ends were cut back, 4 bases at V and 3 bases at J, with 13 bases in the middle. Here the CDR3 DNA reads TGTGCCAGCAGTTTCAGGGTAGGAACCAATCAGCCCCAGCATTTT. As protein: CASSFRVGTNQPQHF.

A word on this clone: One end of the junction varies from germline; a read error may be responsible. The chain carries TRBV7-9 and TRBJ2-6, with 10 bases identical to TRBD1. The CDR3 sequence is 18 residues long. Germline assignment: CDR1 SEHNR and CDR2 FQNEAQ (reference sequence). DNA of the CDR3: TGTTCCAGCAGCCCGCGGGACAGGGGAGTCTCTGGGGCCAACGTCCTGACTTTC. Its translation is CSSSPRDRGVSGANVLTF. The variable domain in full, with the rest retrieved from reference TRBV7-9 and TRBJ2-6, is DTGVSQNPRHKITKRGQNVTFRCDPISEHNRLYWYRQTLGQGPEFLTYFQNEAQLEKSRLLSDRFSAERPKGSFSTLEIQRTEQGDSAMYLCSSSPRDRGVSGANVLTFGAGSRLTVL.

The rearrangement uses TRBV10-1 and TRBJ1-1; weak D call: TRBD1 (5 bases). The CDR3 covers 13 residues. Per germline, CDR1 WNHNN and CDR2 SYGVQD (reference sequence). The V end was cut by 5 bases, the J end by 4 bases, with 11 bases between. CDR3 protein: CASSSVGGTEAFF. The CDR3, as DNA: TGCGCCAGCAGTTCTGTCGGGGGCACTGAAGCTTTCTTT.

This clone came up a few times. The chain employs TRBV25-1 and TRBJ2-7; possible D gene TRBD1, 5 bases. Germline lookup yields CDR1 MGHDK and CDR2 SYGVNS. V shed 3 bases and J shed 3 bases, with 15 bases lying between them. This CDR3 spans 15 amino acids. CDR3 region: CASSEDKGVSYEQYF. The CDR3 region has the DNA TGTGCCAGCAGTGAGGATAAAGGGGTAAGCTACGAGCAGTACTTC.

The V and J genes are TRBV4-2 and TRBJ1-2; 8 bases match TRBD1. The CDR3 is made up of 15 amino acids. The junction had 7 bases not matched to a gene; V was cut back by 3 bases and J by 4 bases. Germline CDR1 is LGHNA and CDR2 is YNFKEQ. The CDR3 sequence is CASSHRVGTGYGYTF. CDR3 nucleotides: TGTGCCAGCAGCCACCGTGTGGGGACAGGCTATGGCTACACCTTC.

DNA of the CDR3: TGTGCCAGCAGCTTAGGGAGGGCTAGCGGGAGCATAAATACGCAGTATTTT. It encodes CASSLGRASGSINTQYF. This chain connects TRBV7-6 to TRBJ2-3; TRBD2 matches 10 bases. This CDR3 has 17 residues. V lost 1 base, J lost 7 bases, and 11 bases stayed unmatched. Germline V CDR1 and CDR2: SGHVS, FNYEAQ. The variable domain in full, completed from reference TRBV7-6 and TRBJ2-3, reads GAGVSQSPRYKVTKRGQDVALRCDPISGHVSLYWYRQALGQGPEFLTYFNYEAQQDKSGLPNDRFSAERPEGSISTLTIQRTEQRDSAMYRCASSLGRASGSINTQYFGPGTRLTVL.

This clone was counted only a few times. The V call is TRBV5-4, the J call TRBJ2-5, with 11 positions matching TRBD1. Germline loops: CDR1 SGHNT, CDR2 YYREEE (reference sequence). This CDR3 contains 15 residues. J was trimmed by 3 bases and V by 4 bases; bases with no gene match: 5. The CDR3 nucleotides are TGTGCCAGCAGCCCGGGACAGGGGGTAGAAGAGACCCAGTACTTC. Its protein is CASSPGQGVEETQYF.